The entry below describes one T cell receptor beta chain. The data belong to a study of PD-L1 blockade in urothelial cancer. Whole-study context: The year 2014 saw patients start atezolizumab, 1,200 mg intravenously every 3 weeks. Treatment start was followed by blood analysis at 3 weeks (second dose) and again at 6 weeks. Median T cell yield from blood was over 120,000. About nine tenths of the roughly 30 patients were men whose urothelial cancer was bladder-origin.

Assay used: immunoSEQ multiplex PCR; TCRdb lists only in-frame clones, some missing. The table includes 55,000 or so clones, over 75% detected once. With 0 bases clipped from V and 7 bases from J, the junction kept 9 bases outside the gene matches. This CDR3 comprises 17 residues. Looked up from germline, CDR1 is SEHNR and CDR2 is FQNEAQ (reference sequence). The clonotype comes from a middle-aged man with urothelial cancer. V is TRBV7-9 and J is TRBJ2-1; 10 bases are a match to TRBD2. Sample: PBMCs, taken around atezolizumab (anti-PD-L1) treatment. This chain's CDR3 is CASSLALTSGKGNEQFF. For the CDR3, the DNA is TGTGCCAGCAGCTTAGCGCTCACTAGCGGGAAGGGGAATGAGCAGTTCTTC.